One sample yielded the 8 T cell receptor beta chains listed below, sequenced in a study of CD8 T cells in Susac syndrome. RNA was extracted with the RNeasy kit, and a quantity of about 0.45 to 1 ug was reverse transcribed using random hexamers. MiXCR was run by TCRdb on the immunoSEQ multiplex PCR reads, yielding one entry per CDR3 protein. The sample gives 150,000 to 200,000 distinct CDR3 sequences, less than 95% of which show up once; over 0.09% is in the top ten. The sequenced sample consisted of CD4+ T cells from PBMCs. The receptors were gathered from a human donor with multiple sclerosis.

The chain employs TRBV5-1 and TRBJ1-2, with unresolved D. V was pared by 5 bases and J by 8 bases, with 19 bases between. From germline, CDR1 is SGHRS and CDR2 YFSETQ. The CDR3 runs 14 residues. The CDR3 DNA reads TGCGCCAGCAGTTCCGAGAATTCTGGTTGGGGCTACACCTTC. Translated: CASSSENSGWGYTF.

The chain has TRBV4-1 and TRBJ2-7; D might be TRBD2 (5 bases). V lost 1 base to trimming and J lost 9 bases, with 22 bases between them. The CDR3 spans 16 residues. Per the germline V gene, CDR1 is MGHRA and CDR2 is YSYEKL. CDR3: CASSQVEAGPGRWQYF. In nucleotides, the CDR3 is TGCGCCAGCAGCCAAGTTGAGGCGGGCCCAGGAAGGTGGCAGTACTTC.

The sample holds a few counts of this clonotype. This rearrangement joins TRBV12-3 or TRBV12-4 to TRBJ2-1, with TRBD2 matching over 8 bases. V was clipped by 2 bases and J by 2 bases; unmatched bases: 2. The CDR3 runs to 15 residues. CDR3 bases: TGTGCCAGCAGTTTACGGCGGGAGGCCTACAATGAGCAGTTCTTC. Translation gives CASSLRREAYNEQFF.

This clonotype was counted between two and nine times. V gene TRBV6-5 combines with J gene TRBJ1-1; TRBD1 might be the D (5 bases). The germline gives CDR1 MNHEY, CDR2 SVGAGI. Trimming left V 6 bases short and J 0 bases short, with 8 bases between. This CDR3 comprises 13 residues. CDR3 amino acids: CASRRDLNTEAFF. The CDR3, as DNA: TGTGCCAGCAGGAGGGACTTGAACACTGAAGCTTTCTTT.

The V gene is TRBV6-6, the J gene TRBJ1-2; maybe TRBD1 (5 bases). V lost 4 bases, J lost 5 bases, and 14 bases lay in between. This CDR3 spans 14 amino acids. Germline V gene data show CDR1 as MNHNY and CDR2 as SVGAGI (reference sequence). In DNA, the CDR3 is TGTGCCAGCAGTTCCGAGTACAGGTTATATGGCTACACCTTC. Residues: CASSSEYRLYGYTF.

V usage is TRBV30 and J usage is TRBJ2-2; possibly TRBD2 for D (6 bases). V shed 4 bases and J shed 6 bases, with 9 bases lying between them. Germline CDR1 reads GTSNPN; CDR2 reads SVGIG (reference sequence). The CDR3 has 12 residues. CDR3 nucleotides: TGTGCCTGGACCCGGGGGTCCGGGGAGCTGTTTTTT. Translation: CAWTRGSGELFF.

The CDR3 is CASSVGHEQFF. DNA for the CDR3: TGTGCCAGCAGTGTAGGTCATGAGCAGTTCTTC. The chain combines TRBV2 with TRBJ2-1; no definite D call. The CDR3 spans 11 residues. V was cut by 4 bases and J by 8 bases, with 6 bases left in between. Germline V lookup: CDR1 SNHLY, CDR2 FYNNEI.

The V gene is TRBV5-8, the J gene TRBJ2-1; D might be TRBD1 (5 bases). The CDR3 spans 14 residues. Trimming took off 5 bases at V and 3 bases at J, with 12 bases between the two ends. The germline V gene has CDR1 SGHTS and CDR2 YDEGEE. CDR3 nucleotide sequence: TGTGCCAGCAGTAAGGACACTTACTACAATGAGCAGTTCTTC. Translated: CASSKDTYYNEQFF.